The 22 T cell receptor beta chains in this list originate from one sample, sequenced in a study of blood T cell repertoires in COVID-19. Clones were sequenced by immunoSEQ multiplex PCR, and TCRdb holds only the in-frame ones, with some missing. The sample carries around 120,000 clones, approximately 80% recorded once. Sequencing used peripheral blood. The receptors shown here come from a man in his forties with active or convalescent COVID-19.

The genes are TRBV12-3 or TRBV12-4 and TRBJ1-1; D ambiguous. Trimming stripped 6 bases from V and 5 bases from J, with 10 bases between. CDR3 length: 12 residues. The CDR3 bases are TGTGCCAGCAGCCGACATTGGACTGAAGCTTTCTTT. This codes for CASSRHWTEAFF.

The chain has TRBV4-3 and TRBJ2-5; D gene ambiguous. This CDR3 has 15 amino acids. Germline V gives CDR1 LGHNA, CDR2 YSLEER. V lost 0 bases and J 4 bases, leaving 12 bases between the germline ends. The CDR3 loop reads CASSQDIRVGETQYF. Here the CDR3 DNA reads TGCGCCAGCAGCCAAGATATACGGGTAGGAGAGACCCAGTACTTC.

The chain has TRBV9 and TRBJ2-3; D not certain. This CDR3 comprises 16 residues. Trimming took 0 bases from V and 0 from J, leaving 11 bases between them. Germline CDR1 SGDLS, CDR2 YYNGEE. For the CDR3, the DNA is TGTGCCAGCAGCGTAGCTGCGGTGGCTAGCACAGATACGCAGTATTTT. Its protein product is CASSVAAVASTDTQYF.

This clone was picked up a small number of times. Other DNA sequences within the sample encode an identical CDR3. The chain is built from TRBV3-1 (or the pseudogene TRBV3-2) and TRBJ2-3, with D unclear. The CDR3 spans 14 residues. The V gene's germline CDR1 is LGHDT and CDR2 YNNKEL (reference sequence). Between the trimmed V and J ends, which lost 3 bases and 2 bases, there was a span of 9 bases. The DNA of the CDR3 is TGTGCCAGCAGCCAGAGTTCGTACACAGATACGCAGTATTTT. It yields the protein CASSQSSYTDTQYF.

The chain couples TRBV9 to TRBJ2-1; 10 bases line up with TRBD2. The junction had 13 bases not matched to a gene; V was cut back by 4 bases and J by 6 bases. CDR3 size: 17 residues. Germline CDR1 SGDLS, CDR2 YYNGEE. CDR3 sequence (DNA): TGTGCCAGCAGCACATCGCCGGGACTAGCGAGTCTCAATGAGCAGTTCTTC. Its translation: CASSTSPGLASLNEQFF.

The V and J genes are TRBV18 and TRBJ2-3; TRBD1 is a possible D gene (5 bases). The germline V and J ends were trimmed by 3 bases and 1 base, with 20 bases remaining between them. The CDR3 length is 18 residues. Looked up from germline, CDR1 is KGHSH and CDR2 is LQKENI. The CDR3 loop is CASSPKKQNRSRTDTQYF. Here the CDR3 DNA reads TGTGCCAGCTCACCCAAGAAACAAAACAGGTCTCGCACAGATACGCAGTATTTT. Using reference TRBV18 and TRBJ2-3 for the parts outside the CDR3, the full variable domain is NAGVMQNPRHLVRRRGQEARLRCSPMKGHSHVYWYRQLPEEGLKFMVYLQKENIIDESGMPKERFSAEFPKEGPSILRIQQVVRGDSAAYFCASSPKKQNRSRTDTQYFGPGTRLTVL.

V and J are TRBV5-6 and TRBJ2-5, with D tentatively TRBD2 (5 bases). V lost 1 base and J 5 bases, leaving 9 bases between the germline ends. Germline-derived CDR1 and CDR2 are SGHDT and YYEEEE. The length of the CDR3 is 13 residues. CDR3 nucleotides: TGTGCCAGCAGCTTGTCCGGGGTGGAGACCCAGTACTTC. This gives the protein CASSLSGVETQYF.

The chain recombines TRBV7-2 with TRBJ2-1; TRBD2 agrees at 8 bases. Germline V CDR1 and CDR2: SGHTA, FQGNSA. J lost 3 bases, V lost 5 bases, and 6 bases had no gene match. The CDR3 sequence is 15 residues long. The CDR3 bases are TGTGCCAGCAGCCCGGGAGGGGGGGACTACAATGAGCAGTTCTTC. Its protein is CASSPGGGDYNEQFF.

This clone was seen a single time. The chain couples TRBV6-6 to TRBJ1-1; TRBD1 agrees at 10 bases. Germline loops: CDR1 MNHNY, CDR2 SVGAGI (reference sequence). CDR3 size: 15 residues. V shed 4 bases, J shed 7 bases, and the junction held 9 bases outside the gene matches. The DNA for the CDR3 is TGTGCCAGCAGTTTTGTGACAGGGGGCTGGGGTGAAGCTTTCTTT. This sequence encodes CASSFVTGGWGEAFF.

This clone was seen only once. The chain is built from TRBV18 and TRBJ2-1, with TRBD1 matching 7 bases. This CDR3 has 13 residues. The germline gives CDR1 KGHSH, CDR2 LQKENI. V shed 6 bases, J shed 9 bases, and the junction held 8 bases outside the gene matches. CDR3: CASSPDRVGEQFF. CDR3 sequence (DNA): TGTGCCAGCTCCCCCGACAGGGTGGGTGAGCAGTTCTTC. Supplemented by reference TRBV18 and TRBJ2-1, the full variable domain reads NAGVMQNPRHLVRRRGQEARLRCSPMKGHSHVYWYRQLPEEGLKFMVYLQKENIIDESGMPKERFSAEFPKEGPSILRIQQVVRGDSAAYFCASSPDRVGEQFFGPGTRLTVL.

The chain carries TRBV19 and TRBJ2-7; D gene unclear. CDR1 LNHDA and CDR2 SQIVND come from the germline V gene (reference sequence). The CDR3 extends over 13 amino acids. V was trimmed by 10 bases and J by 0 bases, leaving 13 bases between them. Here the CDR3 reads CATSLMSSYEQYF. DNA for the CDR3: TGTGCCACCTCCTTAATGAGCTCCTACGAGCAGTACTTC.

The chain has TRBV18 and TRBJ2-5; 7 nucleotides agree with TRBD2. Trimming at V came to 1 base and at J to 5 bases, leaving 7 bases not matched to a gene. This CDR3 is built from 15 residues. From germline, CDR1 is KGHSH and CDR2 LQKENI. This chain's CDR3 is CASSPRAGVQETQYF. The CDR3 coding sequence is TGTGCCAGCTCACCACGGGCGGGGGTCCAGGAGACCCAGTACTTC. The full variable domain, in which reference TRBV18 and TRBJ2-5 provide the parts outside the CDR3, is NAGVMQNPRHLVRRRGQEARLRCSPMKGHSHVYWYRQLPEEGLKFMVYLQKENIIDESGMPKERFSAEFPKEGPSILRIQQVVRGDSAAYFCASSPRAGVQETQYFGPGTRLLVL.

This chain connects TRBV30 to TRBJ1-4; D may be TRBD1 (6 bases). Germline CDR1 is GTSNPN and CDR2 is SVGIG (reference sequence). V shed 0 bases and J shed 5 bases, with 10 bases lying between them. The length of the CDR3 is 14 residues. CDR3 region: CAWSVGTGNEKLFF. The DNA of the CDR3 is TGTGCCTGGAGTGTAGGTACAGGGAATGAAAAACTGTTTTTT.

The rearrangement uses TRBV29-1 and TRBJ1-2, with 9 positions matching TRBD1. The CDR3 extends over 15 amino acids. Germline assignment: CDR1 SQVTM and CDR2 ANQGSEA. After removal of 4 bases from V and 5 bases from J, the junction contained 11 bases not matched to a gene. CDR3 residues: CSVGRDRDSNYGYTF. The DNA for the CDR3 is TGCAGCGTTGGTCGGGACAGGGACTCCAATTATGGCTACACCTTC.

This chain joins TRBV5-4 and TRBJ2-3, with D possibly TRBD2 on 5 matching bases. The CDR3 length is 15 residues. The germline gives CDR1 SGHNT, CDR2 YYREEE (reference sequence). Between the trimmed V and J ends, which lost 3 bases and 2 bases, there was a span of 13 bases. The CDR3 DNA reads TGTGCCAGCAGCTACAGTTCGGGGAACACAGATACGCAGTATTTT. It codes for CASSYSSGNTDTQYF.

This chain connects TRBV21-1 to TRBJ2-2; the table's D call of TRBD1 was not tested on the DNA. TRBV21-1 is annotated as a pseudogene. The CDR3 is 14 residues long. CDR3 sequence: CASSTTGFTGELFF. The CDR3 DNA sequence: TGTGCCAGCAGCACGACAGGGTTCACCGGGGAGCTGTTTTTT.

The J gene is TRBJ2-2, the V gene TRBV11-2; 8 nucleotides line up with TRBD1. The germline V gene encodes CDR1 SGHAT and CDR2 FQNNGV. Unmatched junction bases numbered 2, after V lost 1 base and J lost 1 base. The CDR3 length is 16 residues. CDR3 amino acids: CASSLGTGGNTGELFF. The CDR3 DNA reads TGTGCCAGCAGCTTAGGTACAGGGGGGAACACCGGGGAGCTGTTTTTT.

CDR3 bases: TGTGCCTGGAACCTGGTCAGGGATATGGGTGGCTACACCTTC. It encodes CAWNLVRDMGGYTF. The V gene is TRBV30, the J gene TRBJ1-2; possibly TRBD1 for D (5 bases). The CDR3 is made up of 14 amino acids. V was clipped by 4 bases and J by 7 bases, with 19 bases between them. Germline CDR1 GTSNPN, CDR2 SVGIG (reference sequence).

The genes are TRBV6-2 or TRBV6-3 and TRBJ2-5; maybe TRBD1 (6 bases). The germline gives CDR1 MNHEY, CDR2 SVGEGT. Trimming took 5 bases from V and 2 from J, leaving 6 bases between them. The CDR3 totals 12 residues. Written as DNA, the CDR3 is TGTGCCAGCAGTCAGGGGCAAGAGACCCAGTACTTC. Translation: CASSQGQETQYF.

This sequence joins TRBV7-9 and TRBJ2-1, with D maybe TRBD2 (6 bases). The ends were cut back, 7 bases at V and 8 bases at J, with 21 bases in the middle. Germline CDR1 SEHNR, CDR2 FQNEAQ (reference sequence). The CDR3 sequence is 15 residues long. In DNA form, the CDR3 reads TGTGCCAGCATAGGAAGGACGGGGGTTAGGGATGAGCAGTTCTTC. As protein: CASIGRTGVRDEQFF.

This clone was counted between two and nine times. The V call is TRBV24-1, the J call TRBJ2-2, with 12 bases fitting TRBD1. Unmatched junction bases numbered 8, after V lost 5 bases and J lost 5 bases. The CDR3 length is 17 residues. Germline V gene sequence: CDR1 KGHDR, CDR2 SFDVKD. CDR3: CATSGPGQGAFTGELFF. The DNA of the CDR3 is TGTGCCACCAGTGGCCCGGGACAGGGGGCGTTTACCGGGGAGCTGTTTTTT.

The chain recombines TRBV6-5 with TRBJ1-6; TRBD1 aligns across 9 bases. J gave up 8 bases and V 0 bases, and 5 bases lay outside the gene matches. The CDR3 consists of 16 residues. Per germline, CDR1 MNHEY and CDR2 SVGAGI. DNA for the CDR3: TGTGCCAGCAGTTACTCCTTGGGACAGGGTTATTCACCCCTCCACTTT. It codes for CASSYSLGQGYSPLHF.